These 14 T cell receptor beta chains were sequenced from one sample in a study of lymphopenia after photon versus proton radiotherapy. TCRdb keeps only in-frame clones here, not all; method: immunoSEQ multiplex PCR. The table has 70,000 or so clones, 85% to 95% seen once; the top ten hold about 2%. The sample consisted of peripheral blood, taken from a patient treated with photon-based radiotherapy. The receptors were sampled from a woman aged 40-49 years with cholangiocarcinoma.

This sequence joins TRBV5-5 and TRBJ1-3; a weak D match, TRBD1 (6 bases). The germline CDR1 and CDR2 sequences are SGHKS and YYEKEE (reference sequence). Trimming took 4 bases from V and 3 from J, leaving 14 bases between them. The length of the CDR3 is 15 residues. CDR3 region: CASSARWTDGNTIYF. The CDR3 DNA reads as TGTGCCAGCAGCGCCCGGTGGACAGATGGAAACACCATATATTTT.

V and J are TRBV7-6 and TRBJ1-5; D uncertain. V dropped 1 base and J dropped 5 bases, with 6 bases sitting between them. CDR1 SGHVS and CDR2 FNYEAQ come from the germline V gene. The CDR3 has 13 amino acids. The CDR3, as DNA: TGTGCCAGCAGCTTAGGTCAGGATCAGCCCCAGCATTTT. Translated: CASSLGQDQPQHF.

The V call is TRBV28, the J call TRBJ1-5; D gene ambiguous. V was cut by 5 bases and J by 8 bases, with 19 bases left in between. The CDR3 length is 15 residues. Germline loops: CDR1 MDHEN, CDR2 SYDVKM. CDR3 bases: TGTGCCAGCAGTATCGGCCCAGGAGGGCGGGAGCCCCAGCATTTT. As protein: CASSIGPGGREPQHF.

The rearrangement uses TRBV20-1 and TRBJ1-1; the D is unclear. The germline CDR1 and CDR2 sequences are DFQATT and SNEGSKA (reference sequence). The V end was cut by 2 bases, the J end by 8 bases, with 9 bases between. The CDR3 is made up of 11 amino acids. Here the CDR3 DNA reads TGCAGTGCTAGACCCGTTGGGGAAGCTTTCTTT. Its protein product is CSARPVGEAFF.

This chain uses TRBV5-5 with TRBJ1-6; 9 nucleotides align to TRBD1. J gave up 8 bases and V 3 bases, and 15 bases lay outside the gene matches. CDR3 size: 18 residues. Germline V gene sequence: CDR1 SGHKS, CDR2 YYEKEE (reference sequence). The CDR3 coding sequence is TGTGCCAGCAGCTCGCCACCCGGGACAGGGATTGGGCATTCACCCCTCCACTTT. Translation gives CASSSPPGTGIGHSPLHF. The complete variable domain, with remaining parts taken from reference TRBV5-5 and TRBJ1-6, reads DAGVTQSPTHLIKTRGQQVTLRCSPISGHKSVSWYQQVLGQGPQFIFQYYEKEERGRGNFPDRFSARQFPNYSSELNVNALLLGDSALYLCASSSPPGTGIGHSPLHFGNGTRLTVT.

The chain carries TRBV7-9 and TRBJ2-1, with D maybe TRBD1 (5 bases). The CDR3 sequence is 15 residues long. The germline CDR1 and CDR2 sequences are SEHNR and FQNEAQ (reference sequence). Trimming pared 5 bases from V and 10 bases from J, leaving 21 bases between. The CDR3 DNA reads TGTGCCAGCAGCCAAGAGAGCGTAGGGGATGGAGAGCAGTTCTTC. Protein: CASSQESVGDGEQFF.

V and J are TRBV6-5 and TRBJ2-7; TRBD2 matches at 8 bases. The ends lost 5 bases at V and 2 bases at J; junction bases unmatched: 8. The CDR3 extends over 15 amino acids. Looked up from germline, CDR1 is MNHEY and CDR2 is SVGAGI. The CDR3 is CASSPAAGGTYEQYF. The CDR3 bases are TGTGCCAGCAGTCCGGCGGCGGGAGGTACCTACGAGCAGTACTTC.

This rearrangement joins TRBV30 to TRBJ2-5; D may match TRBD1 or TRBD2 (5 bases each). The CDR3 totals 15 residues. Trimming removed 2 bases at V and 2 bases at J, with 15 bases between. Germline loops: CDR1 GTSNPN, CDR2 SVGIG (reference sequence). The CDR3 DNA sequence: TGTGCCTGGAGTAGGGGATTTGAGGGTCAAGAGACCCAGTACTTC. This encodes CAWSRGFEGQETQYF.

This clone was seen more than once but under ten times. The rearrangement joins TRBV6-1 to TRBJ1-5; D remains ambiguous. Per germline, CDR1 MNHNS and CDR2 SASEGT. The CDR3 consists of 15 residues. V dropped 3 bases and J dropped 4 bases, with 13 bases sitting between them. The CDR3 region has the DNA TGTGCCAGCAGTGAGAGTATCTTTCCGAATCAGCCCCAGCATTTT. Translating gives CASSESIFPNQPQHF.

CDR3 protein: CASSLDRGSTEAFF. DNA of the CDR3: TGTGCCAGCAGCTTGGACAGGGGGAGCACTGAAGCTTTCTTT. The V gene is TRBV5-4, the J gene TRBJ1-1, with 8 nucleotides matching TRBD1. This CDR3 is 14 amino acids long. The germline gives CDR1 SGHNT, CDR2 YYREEE (reference sequence). Unmatched junction bases numbered 2, after V lost 0 bases and J lost 4 bases.

The chain combines TRBV19 with TRBJ1-1, with 7 bases lining up with TRBD1. Unmatched junction bases numbered 13, after V lost 5 bases and J lost 4 bases. CDR3 length equals 16 residues. CDR1 is LNHDA and CDR2 is SQIVND in the germline V gene (reference sequence). Here the CDR3 DNA reads TGTGCCAGTAGTTCAAGGGAGGGGGCAATCGGCACTGAAGCTTTCTTT. Amino acid sequence: CASSSREGAIGTEAFF.

This clone was seen just once. This chain joins TRBV5-1 and TRBJ1-1, with 8 bases aligning to TRBD1. Germline V gives CDR1 SGHRS, CDR2 YFSETQ. The CDR3 runs to 15 residues. Trimming removed 0 bases from V and 3 bases from J; junction bases left unmatched: 4. The CDR3 bases are TGCGCCAGCAGCTTGGCCCAGGGGGCATACACTGAAGCTTTCTTT. Encoded protein: CASSLAQGAYTEAFF.

The genes are TRBV9 and TRBJ1-3; TRBD1 matches 8 bases. The CDR3 sequence is 15 residues long. The germline V gene encodes CDR1 SGDLS and CDR2 YYNGEE. V lost 0 bases, J lost 4 bases, and 3 bases stayed unmatched. The CDR3 DNA sequence: TGTGCCAGCAGCGTAGCAGGGGGCGTAGGAAACACCATATATTTT. It codes for CASSVAGGVGNTIYF.

The chain carries TRBV5-8 and TRBJ2-7; D gene unclear. V was pared by 3 bases and J by 5 bases, with 12 bases between. The CDR3 is made up of 13 amino acids. Germline V lookup: CDR1 SGHTS, CDR2 YDEGEE. CDR3 nucleotide sequence: TGTGCCAGCAGCTCTATGGGCCGCAACGAGCAGTACTTC. Protein sequence: CASSSMGRNEQYF.